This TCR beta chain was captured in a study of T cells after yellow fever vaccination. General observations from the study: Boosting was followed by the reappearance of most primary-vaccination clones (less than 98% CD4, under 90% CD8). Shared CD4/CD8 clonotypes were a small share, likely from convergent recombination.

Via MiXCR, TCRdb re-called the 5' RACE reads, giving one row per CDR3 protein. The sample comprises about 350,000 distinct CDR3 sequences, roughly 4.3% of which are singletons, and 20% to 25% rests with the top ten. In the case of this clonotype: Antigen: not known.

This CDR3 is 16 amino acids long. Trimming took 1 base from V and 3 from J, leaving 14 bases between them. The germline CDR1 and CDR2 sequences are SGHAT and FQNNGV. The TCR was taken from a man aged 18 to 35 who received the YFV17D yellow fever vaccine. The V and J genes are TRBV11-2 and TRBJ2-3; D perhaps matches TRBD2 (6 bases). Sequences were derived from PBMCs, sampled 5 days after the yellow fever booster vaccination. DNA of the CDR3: TGTGCCAGCAGCTTAGGCGCGGGGCTTAGAACAGATACGCAGTATTTT. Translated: CASSLGAGLRTDTQYF.